The 21 T cell receptor beta chains in this list originate from one sample, sequenced in a study of graft-versus-host responses after intestinal transplantation. Profiled with immunoSEQ multiplex PCR; TCRdb holds only in-frame clones, not every one. This table has roughly 75,000 clones, around 91% appearing once. Their antigens are not known. This specimen consisted of unstimulated CD4+ T cells sorted from spleen or lymph node cells, obtained before intestinal transplant. These receptors all come from a human donor who received an intestinal transplant.

The chain links TRBV6-5 to TRBJ1-4, with D possibly TRBD1 on 5 matching bases. V was trimmed by 7 bases and J by 8 bases, leaving 17 bases between them. This CDR3 region has 14 residues. CDR1 and CDR2 from the germline V gene are MNHEY and SVGAGI. The CDR3 DNA follows: TGTGCCAGCAAAAAAAGGGGCAGCTACGAAAAACTGTTTTTT. Translation gives CASKKRGSYEKLFF.

V usage is TRBV19 and J usage is TRBJ2-2, with a possible D match to TRBD2 (6 bases). The CDR3 runs to 14 residues. The ends were cut back, 6 bases at V and 0 bases at J, with 8 bases in the middle. Germline V gene data show CDR1 as LNHDA and CDR2 as SQIVND (reference sequence). The DNA of the CDR3 is TGTGCCAGTAGGCGGGACCCGAACACCGGGGAGCTGTTTTTT. This gives the protein CASRRDPNTGELFF.

In nucleotides, the CDR3 is TGCGCCAGCAGCCTTACCGGGACTAGCTACAATGAGCAGTTCTTC. Protein: CASSLTGTSYNEQFF. The chain employs TRBV5-1 and TRBJ2-1, with 8 positions matching TRBD2. Germline CDR1 is SGHRS and CDR2 is YFSETQ. After removal of 4 bases from V and 3 bases from J, the junction contained 6 bases not matched to a gene. The CDR3 spans 15 residues.

The chain couples TRBV6-5 to TRBJ2-5; 9 bases agree with TRBD1. The CDR3 consists of 14 residues. With V trimmed by 2 bases and J by 9 bases, 7 bases remained unmatched. Germline loops: CDR1 MNHEY, CDR2 SVGAGI. The CDR3 region is CASSYQQGQGPQYF. CDR3 nucleotide sequence: TGTGCCAGCAGTTACCAACAGGGACAGGGACCCCAGTACTTC.

The chain recombines TRBV7-2 with TRBJ1-2; tentative D call: TRBD1 (6 bases). The ends were cut back, 5 bases at V and 2 bases at J, with 15 bases in the middle. The CDR3 length is 15 residues. Germline V gene data show CDR1 as SGHTA and CDR2 as FQGNSA. This CDR3 reads CASSPLAGANYGYTF. The CDR3 DNA is TGTGCCAGCAGCCCCCTCGCAGGGGCCAACTATGGCTACACCTTC.

This rearrangement joins TRBV6-6 to TRBJ2-7; 8 nucleotides match TRBD1. Germline lookup yields CDR1 MNHNY and CDR2 SVGAGI (reference sequence). The ends lost 2 bases at V and 3 bases at J; junction bases unmatched: 6. This CDR3 has 15 residues. The CDR3 nucleotides read TGTGCCAGCAGTTACCTGGCAGGGGGCGACTACGAGCAGTACTTC. Its translation: CASSYLAGGDYEQYF.

The V call is TRBV7-6, the J call TRBJ2-7; TRBD2 agrees at 8 bases. Trimming took 5 bases from V and 2 from J; bases not matched to a gene: 8. Germline V gives CDR1 SGHVS, CDR2 FNYEAQ. The CDR3 has 15 amino acids. The CDR3 nucleotides read TGTGCCAGCAGCCTCGGCCTAGCGGGTCCCTACGAGCAGTACTTC. Amino acids: CASSLGLAGPYEQYF.

The rearrangement joins TRBV7-2 to TRBJ2-3; TRBD2 matches at 13 bases. The CDR3 covers 18 residues. Looked up from germline, CDR1 is SGHTA and CDR2 is FQGNSA. V dropped 0 bases and J dropped 6; count of bases not matched to a gene: 9. DNA of the CDR3: TGTGCCAGCAGCTTAGCGCTGCTGGGACTAGCGGGGAAGGATACGCAGTATTTT. Its translation: CASSLALLGLAGKDTQYF.

The table lists this clone with a few counts. V is TRBV4-1 and J is TRBJ2-7; 11 nucleotides align to TRBD2. The CDR3 runs 15 residues. The trim removed 5 bases at V and 2 bases at J, leaving 5 bases unmatched. CDR1 is MGHRA and CDR2 is YSYEKL in the germline V gene. The CDR3 DNA sequence: TGCGCCAGCAGCTTGACTAGCGGGGTCACCTACGAGCAGTACTTC. This encodes CASSLTSGVTYEQYF.

The genes are TRBV14 and TRBJ1-2, with 9 bases aligning to TRBD1. Looked up from germline, CDR1 is SGHDN and CDR2 is FVKESK. V lost 4 bases, J lost 3 bases, and 6 bases stayed unmatched. The CDR3 totals 15 residues. CDR3 residues: CASSRGTGTDYGYTF. The CDR3 DNA reads as TGTGCCAGCAGCCGGGGGACAGGGACCGACTATGGCTACACCTTC.

The CDR3 reads CASSYGRENYGYTF. CDR3 sequence (DNA): TGTGCCAGCAGTTACGGGCGGGAAAACTATGGCTACACCTTC. This chain uses TRBV6-6 with TRBJ1-2; D is ambiguous. The germline gives CDR1 MNHNY, CDR2 SVGAGI (reference sequence). CDR3 size: 14 residues. V was pared by 2 bases and J by 2 bases, with 9 bases between.

This sequence joins TRBV29-1 and TRBJ1-2; tentatively, D is TRBD1 (5 bases). V gave up 5 bases and J gave up 8 bases, with 18 bases separating them. Germline V CDR1 and CDR2: SQVTM, ANQGSEA. The CDR3 is 13 amino acids. Written as DNA, the CDR3 is TGCAGCGTTATCCGGGGAGGGGAGGGCGGCTACACCTTC. It specifies CSVIRGGEGGYTF.

The genes are TRBV6-6 and TRBJ1-5; 7 nucleotides agree with TRBD1. This CDR3 comprises 15 residues. Trimming cost V 8 bases and J 2 bases; bases outside gene matches: 9. Germline values: CDR1 MNHNY, CDR2 SVGAGI (reference sequence). In DNA, the CDR3 is TGTGCCAGCCGTAATTCAGGGGGTCGCAATCAGCCCCAGCATTTT. Its protein is CASRNSGGRNQPQHF.

The chain has TRBV6-5 and TRBJ2-7; 11 nucleotides agree with TRBD1. The CDR3 spans 14 residues. Trimming at V came to 4 bases and at J to 6 bases, leaving 5 bases not matched to a gene. Germline loops: CDR1 MNHEY, CDR2 SVGAGI. CDR3 nucleotide sequence: TGTGCCAGCAGTTCTGGGACAGGGGGGCGCGAGCAGTACTTC. This gives the protein CASSSGTGGREQYF.

V usage is TRBV27 and J usage is TRBJ1-1; TRBD1 might be the D (5 bases). The V gene's germline CDR1 is MNHEY and CDR2 SMNVEV (reference sequence). CDR3 length: 15 amino acids. V was trimmed by 1 base and J by 4 bases, leaving 13 bases between them. CDR3 in DNA: TGTGCCAGCAGTTTATTTTGGCAGGGCGGCACTGAAGCTTTCTTT. Its translation is CASSLFWQGGTEAFF.

This clone was seen a handful of times. In nucleotides, the CDR3 is TGCGCCAGCAAACGGAGGAACACTGAAGCTTTCTTT. The encoded protein is CASKRRNTEAFF. The chain couples TRBV10-2 to TRBJ1-1; the D is unclear. The CDR3 totals 12 residues. Trimming left V 7 bases short and J 1 base short, with 7 bases between. CDR1 and CDR2 (germline): WSHSY, SAAADI.

This clone was counted a few times. The gene calls are TRBV5-8 and TRBJ2-7; maybe TRBD1 (5 bases). V shed 1 base and J shed 6 bases, with 14 bases lying between them. CDR1 is SGHTS and CDR2 is YDEGEE in the germline V gene. The CDR3 runs 14 residues. CDR3 region: CASSLQGQWVEQYF. In nucleotides, the CDR3 is TGTGCCAGCAGCTTGCAGGGCCAGTGGGTCGAGCAGTACTTC.

J is TRBJ2-3 and V is TRBV29-1; 9 nucleotides line up with TRBD2. This CDR3 has 18 amino acids. In germline, CDR1 is SQVTM, CDR2 ANQGSEA. V was pared by 4 bases and J by 2 bases, with 16 bases of the junction left unmatched. The CDR3 nucleotides are TGCAGCGTTGTTGGTGGCTTCGGGCGGGGGGGCCCCACAGATACGCAGTATTTT. Its translation is CSVVGGFGRGGPTDTQYF.

This rearrangement joins TRBV18 to TRBJ1-1, with a tentative D call TRBD1 (5 bases). Germline CDR1 KGHSH, CDR2 LQKENI. This CDR3 comprises 15 residues. V lost 0 bases and J 3 bases, leaving 11 bases between the germline ends. CDR3 DNA: TGTGCCAGCTCACCACCGTTCTCCAGGGACACTGAAGCTTTCTTT. Amino acids: CASSPPFSRDTEAFF.

The V gene is TRBV4-3, the J gene TRBJ1-1, with 12 bases that match TRBD1. CDR3 length equals 15 residues. Germline-derived CDR1 and CDR2 are LGHNA and YSLEER. V gave up 1 base and J gave up 5 bases; unmatched junction bases: 2. The CDR3, as DNA: TGCGCCAGCAGCCAAGTGGGACAGGGGGCGACTGAAGCTTTCTTT. Translation: CASSQVGQGATEAFF.

This clone was counted only a few times. This chain connects TRBV18 to TRBJ1-3; D perhaps matches TRBD1 (6 bases). This CDR3 contains 15 residues. The germline V gene encodes CDR1 KGHSH and CDR2 LQKENI. V lost 3 bases, J lost 4 bases, and 13 bases lay in between. This CDR3 reads CASSPRDTRGNTIYF. In nucleotides, the CDR3 is TGTGCCAGCTCACCGAGGGACACGCGGGGAAACACCATATATTTT.